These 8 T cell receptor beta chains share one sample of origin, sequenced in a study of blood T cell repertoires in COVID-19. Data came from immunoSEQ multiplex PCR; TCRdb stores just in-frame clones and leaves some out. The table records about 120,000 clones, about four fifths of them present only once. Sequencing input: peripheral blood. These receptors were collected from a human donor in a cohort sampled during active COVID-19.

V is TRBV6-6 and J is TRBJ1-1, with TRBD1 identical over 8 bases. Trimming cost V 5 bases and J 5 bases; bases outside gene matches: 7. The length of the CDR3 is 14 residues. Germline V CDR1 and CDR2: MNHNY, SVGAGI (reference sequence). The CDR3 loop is CASSPGRGPTEAFF. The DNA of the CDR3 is TGTGCCAGCAGTCCCGGCAGGGGGCCAACTGAAGCTTTCTTT.

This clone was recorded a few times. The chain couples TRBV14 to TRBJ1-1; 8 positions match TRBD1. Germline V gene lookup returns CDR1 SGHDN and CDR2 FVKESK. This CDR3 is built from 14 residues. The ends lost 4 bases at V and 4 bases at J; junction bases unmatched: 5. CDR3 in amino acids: CASSPRTGFTEAFF. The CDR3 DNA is TGTGCCAGCAGCCCCAGGACAGGGTTCACTGAAGCTTTCTTT.

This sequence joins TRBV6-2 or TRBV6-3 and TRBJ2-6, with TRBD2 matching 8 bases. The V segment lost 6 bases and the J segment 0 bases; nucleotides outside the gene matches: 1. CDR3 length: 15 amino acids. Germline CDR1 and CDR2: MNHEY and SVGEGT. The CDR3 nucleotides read TGTGCCAGCAGCAGCGGGGGCTCTGGGGCCAACGTCCTGACTTTC. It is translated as CASSSGGSGANVLTF.

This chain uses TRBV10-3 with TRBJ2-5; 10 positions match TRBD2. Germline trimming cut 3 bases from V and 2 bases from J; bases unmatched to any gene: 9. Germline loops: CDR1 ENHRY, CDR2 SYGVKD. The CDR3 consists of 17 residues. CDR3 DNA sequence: TGTGCCATCAGTGAAAGGGGTAGCGGGGGGCCACAAGAGACCCAGTACTTC. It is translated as CAISERGSGGPQETQYF.

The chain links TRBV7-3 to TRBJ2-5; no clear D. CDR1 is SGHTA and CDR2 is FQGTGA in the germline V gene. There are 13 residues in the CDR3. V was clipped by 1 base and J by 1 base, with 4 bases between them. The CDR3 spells CASSLNSQETQYF. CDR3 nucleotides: TGTGCCAGCAGCTTAAACAGCCAAGAGACCCAGTACTTC. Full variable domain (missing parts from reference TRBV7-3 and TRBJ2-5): GAGVSQTPSNKVTEKGKYVELRCDPISGHTALYWYRQSLGQGPEFLIYFQGTGAADDSGLPNDRFFAVRPEGSVSTLKIQRTERGDSAVYLCASSLNSQETQYFGPGTRLLVL.

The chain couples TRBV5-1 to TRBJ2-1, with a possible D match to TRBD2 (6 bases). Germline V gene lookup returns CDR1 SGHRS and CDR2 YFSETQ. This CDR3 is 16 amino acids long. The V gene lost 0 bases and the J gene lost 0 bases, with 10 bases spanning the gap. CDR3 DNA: TGCGCCAGCAGCTTGGAGGTAGCGGTCTCCTACAATGAGCAGTTCTTC. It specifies CASSLEVAVSYNEQFF.

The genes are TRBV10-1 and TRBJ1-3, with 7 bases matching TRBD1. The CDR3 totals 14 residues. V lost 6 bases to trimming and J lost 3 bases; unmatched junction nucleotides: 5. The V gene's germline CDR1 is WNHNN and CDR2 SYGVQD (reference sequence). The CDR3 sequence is CASSVQGIGNTIYF. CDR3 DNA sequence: TGCGCCAGCAGCGTACAGGGGATTGGAAACACCATATATTTT.

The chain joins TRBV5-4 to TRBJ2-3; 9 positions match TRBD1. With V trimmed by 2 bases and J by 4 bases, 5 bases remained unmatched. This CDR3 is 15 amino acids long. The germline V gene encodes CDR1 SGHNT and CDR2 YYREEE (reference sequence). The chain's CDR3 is CASSLKQGASDTQYF. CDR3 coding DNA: TGTGCCAGCAGCTTAAAACAGGGGGCGTCAGATACGCAGTATTTT.